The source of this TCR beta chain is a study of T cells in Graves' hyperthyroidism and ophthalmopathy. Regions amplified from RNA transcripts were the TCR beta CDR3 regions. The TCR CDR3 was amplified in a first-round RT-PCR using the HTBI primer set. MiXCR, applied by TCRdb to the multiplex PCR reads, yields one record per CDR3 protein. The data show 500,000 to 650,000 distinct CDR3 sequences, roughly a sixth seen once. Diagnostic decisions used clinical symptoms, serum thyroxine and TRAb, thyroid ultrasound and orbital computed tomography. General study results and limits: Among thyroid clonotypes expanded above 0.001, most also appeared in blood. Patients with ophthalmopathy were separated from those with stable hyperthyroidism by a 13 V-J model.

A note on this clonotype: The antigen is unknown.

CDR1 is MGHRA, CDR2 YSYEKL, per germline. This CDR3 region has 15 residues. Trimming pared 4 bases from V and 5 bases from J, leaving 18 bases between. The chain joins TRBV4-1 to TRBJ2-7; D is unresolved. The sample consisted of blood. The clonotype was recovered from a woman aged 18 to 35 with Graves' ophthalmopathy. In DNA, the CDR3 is TGCGCCAGCAGCCGGGTAATAGGGTCAGAGGACGAGCAGTACTTC. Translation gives CASSRVIGSEDEQYF.